The next 19 T cell receptor beta chains were all read from a single sample in a study of shared clonotypes between healthy human individuals. Clones were read by immunoSEQ multiplex PCR, and TCRdb kept only the in-frame ones, dropping some. The sample lists approximately 480,000 clones; 60% to 80% were seen once. The sample consisted of PBMCs. The receptors derive from a woman aged 40 to 50 in good health. Some clones in this sample may be carry-over from other donors' samples.

This chain uses TRBV18 with TRBJ1-2; D unclear. CDR1 and CDR2 (germline): KGHSH, LQKENI. This CDR3 region has 16 residues. Trimming cost V 3 bases and J 1 base, with 15 bases left between them. CDR3 amino acids: CASSPSDGRGNYGYTF. The CDR3 region has the DNA TGTGCCAGCTCACCCTCCGACGGACGGGGTAACTATGGCTACACCTTC.

The chain carries TRBV28 and TRBJ2-5; TRBD2 is a possible D gene (7 bases). The V end was cut by 5 bases, the J end by 1 base, with 20 bases between. The germline V gene encodes CDR1 MDHEN and CDR2 SYDVKM. This CDR3 is 17 amino acids long. The CDR3 DNA is TGTGCCAGCAGTCTAGGGGGGGGGCGGCGTTTCCAAGAGACCCAGTACTTC. Its translation is CASSLGGGRRFQETQYF.

The CDR3 nucleotides read TGTGCCACCACCCCGGGATTCCAAGAGACCCAGTACTTC. Translation: CATTPGFQETQYF. The J gene is TRBJ2-5, the V gene TRBV2, with a possible D match to TRBD2 (5 bases). The germline V and J ends were trimmed by 10 bases and 1 base, with 13 bases remaining between them. Germline lookup yields CDR1 SNHLY and CDR2 FYNNEI. This CDR3 is built from 13 residues. The full variable domain, with the rest looked up from reference TRBV2 and TRBJ2-5, is EPEVTQTPSHQVTQMGQEVILRCVPISNHLYFYWYRQILGQKVEFLVSFYNNEISEKSEIFDDQFSVERPDGSNFTLKIRSTKLEDSAMYFCATTPGFQETQYFGPGTRLLVL.

This rearrangement joins TRBV6-1 to TRBJ1-5; D is ambiguous. The CDR3 extends over 15 amino acids. Looked up from germline, CDR1 is MNHNS and CDR2 is SASEGT. Trimming pared 4 bases from V and 0 bases from J, leaving 10 bases between. CDR3 sequence: CASSVDKYSNQPQHF. CDR3 nucleotide sequence: TGTGCCAGCAGTGTAGACAAATATAGCAATCAGCCCCAGCATTTT.

In DNA, the CDR3 is TGCGCCAGCAGCGGGGGACAGGGGGAAGAGCAGTACTTC. It specifies CASSGGQGEEQYF. V is TRBV5-1 and J is TRBJ2-7; 11 bases agree with TRBD1. CDR1 and CDR2 (germline): SGHRS, YFSETQ. This CDR3 is built from 13 residues. V shed 4 bases, J shed 7 bases, and the junction held 4 bases outside the gene matches. The variable domain in full, with the rest retrieved from reference TRBV5-1 and TRBJ2-7, is KAGVTQTPRYLIKTRGQQVTLSCSPISGHRSVSWYQQTPGQGLQFLFEYFSETQRNKGNFPGRFSGRQFSNSRSEMNVSTLELGDSALYLCASSGGQGEEQYFGPGTRLTVT.

V is TRBV28 and J is TRBJ2-5; D tentatively reads TRBD1 or TRBD2 (5 bases each). The DNA end is more similar to TRBJ2-7, so the J call may be wrong. There are 14 residues in the CDR3. The V gene's germline CDR1 is MDHEN and CDR2 SYDVKM. CDR3 sequence reads: CASSTPGPFGEQYF. CDR3 in DNA: TGTGCCAGCAGTACCCCGGGACCCTTCGGCGAGCAGTACTTC.

V and J are TRBV27 and TRBJ2-1, with TRBD2 identical over 11 bases. CDR1 and CDR2 from the germline V gene are MNHEY and SMNVEV (reference sequence). CDR3 length equals 15 residues. The trim removed 4 bases at V and 7 bases at J, leaving 6 bases unmatched. The CDR3 nucleotides are TGTGCCAGCAGTTGGGGGACTAGCGGCGCGAATGAGCAGTTCTTC. Its protein product is CASSWGTSGANEQFF.

The V gene is TRBV15, the J gene TRBJ2-7; D is uncertain. Per germline, CDR1 LNHNV and CDR2 YYDKDF (reference sequence). The CDR3 spans 16 residues. Trimming shortened V by 2 bases and J by 0 bases, and 14 bases separated the two germline ends. Written as DNA, the CDR3 is TGTGCCACCAGCAGATCCTCCGGGCCCTCCTCCTACGAGCAGTACTTC. It translates to CATSRSSGPSSYEQYF.

V usage is TRBV11-2 and J usage is TRBJ2-7; 9 nucleotides agree with TRBD2. Germline V gives CDR1 SGHAT, CDR2 FQNNGV. Unmatched junction bases numbered 9, after V lost 2 bases and J lost 4 bases. The CDR3 length is 16 residues. The CDR3 loop is CASSLMGSGSGYEQYF. Here the CDR3 DNA reads TGTGCCAGCAGCTTAATGGGTAGCGGGAGTGGATACGAGCAGTACTTC.

The chain recombines TRBV5-1 with TRBJ2-5, with no clear D. Germline assignment: CDR1 SGHRS and CDR2 YFSETQ. V was pared by 1 base and J by 0 bases, with 7 bases between. The CDR3 is 14 amino acids. The chain's CDR3 is CASSLSRNQETQYF. CDR3 DNA: TGCGCCAGCAGCTTGTCGCGCAACCAAGAGACCCAGTACTTC.

As regards this clone: A read error likely explains this, since a far larger clone differs by one base. It is likely a read error, because the conserved phenylalanine at the end of the CDR3 is missing. V usage is TRBV27 and J usage is TRBJ1-3; 11 bases match TRBD1. CDR1 and CDR2 (germline): MNHEY, SMNVEV (reference sequence). The CDR3 loop spans 17 amino acids. V shed 5 bases and J 5 bases; nucleotides not matched to a gene: 11. The CDR3 loop reads CASSPRRTGGERNTIYL. Here the CDR3 DNA reads TGTGCCAGCAGTCCGCGCCGGACAGGGGGCGAGCGAAACACCATATATCTT.

The CDR3 here is CASTSTSGRTDTQYF. CDR3 DNA: TGTGCCAGCACCTCCACTAGCGGGAGAACAGATACGCAGTATTTT. The chain is built from TRBV6-5 and TRBJ2-3; TRBD2 aligns across 11 bases. The junction had 6 bases not matched to a gene; V was cut back by 7 bases and J by 3 bases. The CDR3 is 15 amino acids. The germline V gene has CDR1 MNHEY and CDR2 SVGAGI.

The chain recombines TRBV15 with TRBJ1-5; D is ambiguous. The germline gives CDR1 LNHNV, CDR2 YYDKDF (reference sequence). This CDR3 is built from 14 residues. With 0 bases removed from V and 5 bases from J, the gap between germline ends came to 8 bases. The CDR3 is CATSRERAYQPQHF. CDR3 in DNA: TGTGCCACCAGCAGAGAACGGGCCTATCAGCCCCAGCATTTT.

This chain links TRBV19 with TRBJ2-3; D gene unclear. Germline assignment: CDR1 LNHDA and CDR2 SQIVND (reference sequence). This CDR3 comprises 11 residues. Between the trimmed V and J ends, which lost 5 bases and 6 bases, there was a span of 6 bases. CDR3 coding DNA: TGTGCCAGTAGTGCGCATGATACGCAGTATTTT. Its translation: CASSAHDTQYF.

The genes are TRBV4-1 and TRBJ2-2; 7 bases align to TRBD2. The CDR3 runs 18 residues. Looked up from germline, CDR1 is MGHRA and CDR2 is YSYEKL. V gave up 3 bases and J gave up 3 bases; unmatched junction bases: 13. CDR3 DNA: TGCGCCAGCAGCCACCCCCGAAGTAGGGCGGGGGACACCGGGGAGCTGTTTTTT. Translating it yields CASSHPRSRAGDTGELFF.

The chain couples TRBV9 to TRBJ2-1; TRBD2 agrees at 7 bases. Unmatched junction bases numbered 5, after V lost 0 bases and J lost 5 bases. Looked up from germline, CDR1 is SGDLS and CDR2 is YYNGEE. This CDR3 is 15 amino acids long. In nucleotides, the CDR3 is TGTGCCAGCAGCGTAGGGGACTATGGGAACAATGAGCAGTTCTTC. This codes for CASSVGDYGNNEQFF.

V usage is TRBV30 and J usage is TRBJ1-1; D not resolved. Trimming took off 0 bases at V and 4 bases at J, with 9 bases between the two ends. Germline V gene data show CDR1 as GTSNPN and CDR2 as SVGIG (reference sequence). This CDR3 has 13 residues. CDR3 in amino acids: CAWSVRSSTEAFF. CDR3 in DNA: TGTGCCTGGAGTGTTCGCTCCAGCACTGAAGCTTTCTTT.

J is TRBJ1-1 and V is TRBV7-3; D gene unclear. This CDR3 contains 13 residues. Between the trimmed V and J ends, which lost 4 bases and 11 bases, there was a span of 17 bases. The V gene's germline CDR1 is SGHTA and CDR2 FQGTGA. CDR3 loop: CASSSPGPREAFF. The CDR3 DNA sequence: TGTGCCAGCAGCTCCCCCGGACCAAGGGAGGCTTTCTTT.

V is TRBV9 and J is TRBJ1-1, with D maybe TRBD1 (5 bases). Germline assignment: CDR1 SGDLS and CDR2 YYNGEE. This CDR3 has 14 residues. V lost 4 bases and J lost 5, with 15 bases in between. CDR3 bases: TGTGCCAGCAGCCCGAGGCTGGGGGATACTGAAGCTTTCTTT. Its protein is CASSPRLGDTEAFF. Combining the CDR3 with reference TRBV9 and TRBJ1-1 gives the whole variable domain DSGVTQTPKHLITATGQRVTLRCSPRSGDLSVYWYQQSLDQGLQFLIQYYNGEERAKGNILERFSAQQFPDLHSELNLSSLELGDSALYFCASSPRLGDTEAFFGQGTRLTVV.